These T cell receptor beta chains were read from a single sample in a study of cytomegalovirus exposure and HLA in healthy donors. Some clones are missing from TCRdb's copy, which holds only in-frame ones; the method was immunoSEQ multiplex PCR. The sample yields about 150,000 clones, about three fifths seen once. Source material: PBMCs. The receptors originated from a male donor in good health and CMV-seronegative. Both conserved end residues are part of each CDR3. D genes are given only for firm matches.

V: TRBV4-3; D: NA; J: TRBJ1-4; CDR3: CASSRMTSGTTNEKLFF
V: TRBV4-3; D: NA; J: TRBJ1-5; CDR3: CASSQDLVRGDQPQHF
V: TRBV2; D: NA; J: TRBJ2-5; CDR3: CASSDRDPETQYF
V: TRBV27; D: TRBD1; J: TRBJ1-2; CDR3: CASSLSLGTGWNYGYTF
V: TRBV6-5; D: TRBD2; J: TRBJ2-3; CDR3: CASSSPSGGSTDTQYF
V: TRBV7-6; D: TRBD2; J: TRBJ2-7; CDR3: CASSLGTSDYEQYF
V: TRBV20-1; D: NA; J: TRBJ1-1; CDR3: CSATVNTEAFF
V: TRBV5-8; D: NA; J: TRBJ1-6; CDR3: CASSLEGGPGTLHF
V: TRBV5-1; D: NA; J: TRBJ2-5; CDR3: CASSLDSGFPETQYF
V: TRBV30; D: TRBD2; J: TRBJ2-3; CDR3: CAWRLGGGDTQSF
V: TRBV19; D: TRBD1; J: TRBJ1-5; CDR3: CATTRDRKYSNQPQHF
V: TRBV2; D: TRBD1; J: TRBJ1-2; CDR3: CASSEPQGVDYGYTF
V: TRBV5-1; D: NA; J: TRBJ1-1; CDR3: CASSLDRVGLGEAFF
V: TRBV5-1; D: NA; J: TRBJ2-5; CDR3: CASSWRQTQETQYF
V: TRBV4-3; D: TRBD2; J: TRBJ2-1; CDR3: CASSQGEEAGGYYNEQFF
V: TRBV7-9; D: TRBD1; J: TRBJ2-7; CDR3: CASSSDRGVGEQYF
V: TRBV2; D: NA; J: TRBJ2-6; CDR3: CASSEDNSGANVLTF
V: TRBV5-1; D: NA; J: NA; CDR3: CASSYAGTRRSEQYF
V: TRBV4-2; D: TRBD1; J: TRBJ1-6; CDR3: CASSAQKTGYGNSPLHF
V: TRBV7-2; D: NA; J: TRBJ1-4; CDR3: CASSLARADNEKLFF
V: TRBV30; D: TRBD1; J: TRBJ1-5; CDR3: CAWDRANQPQHF
V: TRBV28; D: TRBD1; J: TRBJ2-7; CDR3: CASSLQGYEQYF
V: TRBV18; D: NA; J: TRBJ1-2; CDR3: CASSPPQGSANYGYTF
V: TRBV21-1; D: NA; J: TRBJ1-4; CDR3: CASSKDPGANEKLFF
V: TRBV7-2; D: NA; J: TRBJ2-5; CDR3: CASSLAGLLQTQYF
V: TRBV5-1; D: NA; J: TRBJ2-1; CDR3: CASSFVDRLSSYNEQFF
V: TRBV6-5; D: NA; J: TRBJ1-5; CDR3: CASRPPGPSNQPQHF
V: TRBV7-9; D: NA; J: TRBJ1-2; CDR3: CASTLLGGRANYGYTF
V: TRBV6-5; D: TRBD2; J: TRBJ2-7; CDR3: CASSPEGGEQYF
V: TRBV14; D: TRBD1; J: TRBJ2-3; CDR3: CASSLWTGSTDTQYF
V: TRBV19; D: TRBD2; J: TRBJ2-7; CDR3: CASSIATSGSYEQYF
V: TRBV4-3; D: TRBD2; J: TRBJ2-7; CDR3: CASSQGVGGAYEQYF
V: TRBV7-9; D: NA; J: TRBJ2-7; CDR3: CASSRSDSYEQYF
V: TRBV7-3; D: TRBD1; J: TRBJ2-6; CDR3: CASSADRSSGANVLTF
V: TRBV18; D: NA; J: TRBJ2-5; CDR3: CASSPRRTAGEETQYF
V: TRBV9; D: NA; J: TRBJ2-7; CDR3: CASSAPPGDEQYF
V: TRBV18; D: TRBD1; J: TRBJ2-7; CDR3: CASSPLQGTGGYEQYF
V: TRBV6-5; D: NA; J: TRBJ1-1; CDR3: CASSRTHLNTEAFF
V: TRBV5-1; D: NA; J: TRBJ2-3; CDR3: CASSFLSGTDTQYF
V: TRBV20-1; D: TRBD1; J: TRBJ2-3; CDR3: CSRQGADTQYF
V: TRBV4-1; D: NA; J: TRBJ2-5; CDR3: CASSQDGQVFGKTQYF
V: TRBV10-3; D: NA; J: TRBJ2-7; CDR3: CAISELRQDNYEQYF
V: TRBV15; D: NA; J: TRBJ2-7; CDR3: CATSSSGGLYEQYF
V: TRBV4-1; D: NA; J: TRBJ2-6; CDR3: CASKGHSGANVLTF
V: TRBV4-1; D: NA; J: TRBJ1-2; CDR3: CASSQVGEYGYTF
V: TRBV4-2; D: NA; J: TRBJ1-6; CDR3: CASSQEAAYDSPLHF
V: TRBV6-1; D: NA; J: TRBJ2-1; CDR3: CASSVMSYNEQFF
V: TRBV2; D: TRBD1; J: TRBJ2-7; CDR3: CASSQTGTGGYEQYF
V: TRBV19; D: TRBD1; J: TRBJ2-7; CDR3: CASSIGTGQYEQYF
V: TRBV9; D: TRBD1; J: TRBJ1-6; CDR3: CASSAKDRTNSPLHF
V: TRBV6-1; D: NA; J: TRBJ1-2; CDR3: CASSERMRENYGYTF
V: TRBV29-1; D: NA; J: TRBJ1-1; CDR3: CSVVPELGNTEAFF